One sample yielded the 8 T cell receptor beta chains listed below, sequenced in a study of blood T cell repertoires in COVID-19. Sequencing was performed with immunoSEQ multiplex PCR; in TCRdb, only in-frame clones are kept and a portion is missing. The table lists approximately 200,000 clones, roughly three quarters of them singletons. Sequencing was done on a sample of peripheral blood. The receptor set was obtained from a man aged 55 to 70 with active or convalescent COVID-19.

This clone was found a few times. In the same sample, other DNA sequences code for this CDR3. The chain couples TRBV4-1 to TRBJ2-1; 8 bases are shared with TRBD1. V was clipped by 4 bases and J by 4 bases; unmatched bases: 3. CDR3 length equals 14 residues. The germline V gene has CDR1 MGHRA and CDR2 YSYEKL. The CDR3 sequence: CASSRDRGYNEQFF. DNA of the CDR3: TGCGCCAGCAGCCGTGACAGGGGATACAATGAGCAGTTCTTC.

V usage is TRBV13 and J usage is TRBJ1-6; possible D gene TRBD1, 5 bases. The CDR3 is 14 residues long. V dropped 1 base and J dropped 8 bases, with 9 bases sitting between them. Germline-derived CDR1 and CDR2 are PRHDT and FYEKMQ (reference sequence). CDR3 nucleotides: TGTGCCAGCAGCTTAGAAAGGGGTGATTCACCCCTCCACTTT. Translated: CASSLERGDSPLHF.

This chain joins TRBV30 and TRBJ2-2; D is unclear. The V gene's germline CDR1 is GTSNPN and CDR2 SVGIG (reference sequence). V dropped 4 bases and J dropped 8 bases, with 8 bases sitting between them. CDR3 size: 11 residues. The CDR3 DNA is TGTGCCTGGATCCTATTTGGGGAGCTGTTTTTT. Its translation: CAWILFGELFF.

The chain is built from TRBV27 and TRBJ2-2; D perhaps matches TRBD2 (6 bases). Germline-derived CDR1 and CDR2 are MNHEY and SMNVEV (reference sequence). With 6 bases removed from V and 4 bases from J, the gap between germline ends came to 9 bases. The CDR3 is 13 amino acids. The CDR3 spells CASRLGGTGELFF. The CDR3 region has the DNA TGTGCCAGCAGACTCGGGGGCACCGGGGAGCTGTTTTTT.

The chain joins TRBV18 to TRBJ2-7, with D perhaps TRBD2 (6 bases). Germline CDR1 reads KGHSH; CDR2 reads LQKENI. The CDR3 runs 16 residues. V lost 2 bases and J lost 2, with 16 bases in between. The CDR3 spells CASSPVAGTVPYEQYF. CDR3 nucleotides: TGTGCCAGCTCACCAGTTGCGGGGACTGTTCCCTACGAGCAGTACTTC.

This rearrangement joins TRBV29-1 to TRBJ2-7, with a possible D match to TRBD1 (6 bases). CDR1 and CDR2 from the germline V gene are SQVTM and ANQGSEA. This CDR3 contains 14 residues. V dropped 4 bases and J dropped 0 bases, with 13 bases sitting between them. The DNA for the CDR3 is TGCAGCGTTGGCCCGCAGGGGAGCTCCTACGAGCAGTACTTC. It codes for CSVGPQGSSYEQYF.

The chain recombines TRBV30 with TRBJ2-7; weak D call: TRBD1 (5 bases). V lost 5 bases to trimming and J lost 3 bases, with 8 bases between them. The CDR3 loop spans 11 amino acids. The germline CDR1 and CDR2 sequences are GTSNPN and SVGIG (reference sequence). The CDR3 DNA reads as TGTGCCTGGTGGACAAGCTACGAGCAGTACTTC. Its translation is CAWWTSYEQYF.

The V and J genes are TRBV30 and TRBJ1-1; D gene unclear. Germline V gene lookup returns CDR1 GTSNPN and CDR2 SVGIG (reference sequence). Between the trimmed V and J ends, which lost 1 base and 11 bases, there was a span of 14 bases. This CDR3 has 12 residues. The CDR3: CAWSDGRRRAFF. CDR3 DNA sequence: TGTGCCTGGAGTGACGGACGGCGGAGGGCTTTCTTT.